This is a list of T cell receptor beta chains from one sample in a study of blood T cell repertoires in COVID-19. Measured with immunoSEQ multiplex PCR; TCRdb has only the in-frame clones, and not every one. The table shows 50,000 to 70,000 clones, with roughly 79% occurring only once. The material sequenced was peripheral blood. These receptors originate from a man aged 60 to 69 with acute or convalescent COVID-19. Both conserved end residues are part of each CDR3. Each record gives: V gene, clone size, D gene, J gene, CDR3 length, CDR3 DNA, CDR3 protein. D genes are given only for firm matches. Size tells how often a clone was seen (once, few, many) or the class of an expanded clone, and some rows leave it out.

v_call: TRBV11-2; clone_size: .; d_call: TRBD1; j_call: TRBJ1-2; cdr3_length: 15; cdr3_nt: TGTGCCAGCAGCTCTTTACAGGGGAGGTCATATGGCTACACCTTC; cdr3_aa: CASSSLQGRSYGYTF
v_call: TRBV19; clone_size: .; d_call: .; j_call: TRBJ1-2; cdr3_length: 13; cdr3_nt: TGTGCCAGTGGGGGGTATACCGACTATGGCTACACCTTC; cdr3_aa: CASGGYTDYGYTF
v_call: TRBV24-1; clone_size: many; d_call: .; j_call: TRBJ1-6; cdr3_length: 14; cdr3_nt: TGTGCCACTAGGGGCAAAGGTTCGAGCTCACCCCTCCACTTT; cdr3_aa: CATRGKGSSSPLHF
v_call: TRBV14; clone_size: .; d_call: TRBD2; j_call: TRBJ2-3; cdr3_length: 16; cdr3_nt: TGTGCCAGCAGCCCTGGCGCTAGCGGGCGAAGCGATACGCAGTATTTT; cdr3_aa: CASSPGASGRSDTQYF
v_call: TRBV19; clone_size: .; d_call: TRBD1; j_call: TRBJ1-2; cdr3_length: 15; cdr3_nt: TGTGCCAGTGGGGACCCGGGACAGGGAGGCTATGGCTACACCTTC; cdr3_aa: CASGDPGQGGYGYTF
v_call: TRBV27; clone_size: .; d_call: .; j_call: TRBJ2-7; cdr3_length: 14; cdr3_nt: TGTGCCAGCAGTACTCCGGGGGGCAGGTACGAGCAGTACTTC; cdr3_aa: CASSTPGGRYEQYF
v_call: TRBV5-1; clone_size: .; d_call: .; j_call: TRBJ2-5; cdr3_length: 15; cdr3_nt: TGCGCCAGCAGCTTTGAGGGTTGGGGAGAAGAGACCCAGTACTTC; cdr3_aa: CASSFEGWGEETQYF
v_call: TRBV6-5; clone_size: .; d_call: .; j_call: TRBJ2-2; cdr3_length: 14; cdr3_nt: TGTGCCAGCAGCAGCGATCCGAACACCGGGGAGCTGTTTTTT; cdr3_aa: CASSSDPNTGELFF
v_call: TRBV28; clone_size: .; d_call: .; j_call: TRBJ2-1; cdr3_length: 15; cdr3_nt: TGTGCCACCAAAATTTGGGGGGACTCCTACAATGAGCAGTTCTTC; cdr3_aa: CATKIWGDSYNEQFF
v_call: TRBV13; clone_size: .; d_call: TRBD1; j_call: TRBJ1-2; cdr3_length: 14; cdr3_nt: TGTGCCAGCAGCTCAACAGGGGGGTTGGATGGCTACACCTTC; cdr3_aa: CASSSTGGLDGYTF
v_call: TRBV7-3; clone_size: .; d_call: .; j_call: TRBJ1-1; cdr3_length: 13; cdr3_nt: TGTGCCAGCAGCTCAAGCTCGAACACTGAAGCTTTCTTT; cdr3_aa: CASSSSSNTEAFF
v_call: TRBV15; clone_size: .; d_call: TRBD2; j_call: TRBJ2-7; cdr3_length: 15; cdr3_nt: TGTGCCACCAGCAGAGAGAGCGGGGGGCACTACGAGCAGTACTTC; cdr3_aa: CATSRESGGHYEQYF
v_call: TRBV10-3; clone_size: .; d_call: .; j_call: TRBJ2-5; cdr3_length: 14; cdr3_nt: TGTGCCATCAAAGACCCAGCGTTTAGCGAGACCCAGTACTTC; cdr3_aa: CAIKDPAFSETQYF
v_call: TRBV19; clone_size: .; d_call: .; j_call: TRBJ1-6; cdr3_length: 15; cdr3_nt: TGTGCCAGCGCAGACAGGCGCCGTCCCGGGTTGCCCCTCCACTTT; cdr3_aa: CASADRRRPGLPLHF
v_call: TRBV18; clone_size: few; d_call: TRBD1; j_call: TRBJ1-1; cdr3_length: 15; cdr3_nt: TGTGCCAGCTCACCGGTCAAGGGGGCGAGCGCTGAAGCTTTCTTT; cdr3_aa: CASSPVKGASAEAFF
v_call: TRBV11-1; clone_size: .; d_call: TRBD1; j_call: TRBJ2-7; cdr3_length: 16; cdr3_nt: TGTGCCAGCACCCACTCGGTGGGGACAGGGGGCGACGAGCAGTACTTC; cdr3_aa: CASTHSVGTGGDEQYF
v_call: TRBV29-1; clone_size: .; d_call: TRBD2; j_call: TRBJ2-5; cdr3_length: 15; cdr3_nt: TGCAGCGTTTCAGGGAGGGGAGGGATCCAAGAGACCCAGTACTTC; cdr3_aa: CSVSGRGGIQETQYF
v_call: TRBV18; clone_size: few; d_call: .; j_call: TRBJ1-1; cdr3_length: 15; cdr3_nt: TGTGCCAGCTCACCCGCACGAGAGGGATACACTGAAGCTTTCTTT; cdr3_aa: CASSPAREGYTEAFF
v_call: TRBV5-1; clone_size: .; d_call: .; j_call: TRBJ1-1; cdr3_length: 15; cdr3_nt: TGCGCCAGCAGCTTGGTGTCACAGCTGAACACTGAAGCTTTCTTT; cdr3_aa: CASSLVSQLNTEAFF
v_call: TRBV19; clone_size: .; d_call: TRBD1; j_call: TRBJ2-3; cdr3_length: 14; cdr3_nt: TGTGCCAGTAGCCCGACAGGGGTGCCAGATACGCAGTATTTT; cdr3_aa: CASSPTGVPDTQYF
v_call: TRBV6-5; clone_size: .; d_call: .; j_call: TRBJ2-7; cdr3_length: 16; cdr3_nt: TGTGCCAGCAGTTACTCATACGCGACAGTTGACTACGAGCAGTACTTC; cdr3_aa: CASSYSYATVDYEQYF
v_call: TRBV5-4; clone_size: .; d_call: .; j_call: TRBJ1-3; cdr3_length: 15; cdr3_nt: TGTGCCAGCAGCTCACGGAGGACAGACGGAAACACCATATATTTT; cdr3_aa: CASSSRRTDGNTIYF
v_call: TRBV2; clone_size: .; d_call: .; j_call: TRBJ1-4; cdr3_length: 18; cdr3_nt: TGTGCCAGCAAGATATCACAGGGCAGGTCTGCAACTAATGAAAAACTGTTTTTT; cdr3_aa: CASKISQGRSATNEKLFF
v_call: TRBV14; clone_size: .; d_call: .; j_call: TRBJ1-2; cdr3_length: 13; cdr3_nt: TGTGCCAGCAGCCAACAGGGGTACTATGGCTACACCTTC; cdr3_aa: CASSQQGYYGYTF
v_call: TRBV5-1; clone_size: .; d_call: .; j_call: TRBJ2-3; cdr3_length: 14; cdr3_nt: TGCGCCAGCAGCCAGGGCTCTAGCACAGATACGCAGTATTTT; cdr3_aa: CASSQGSSTDTQYF
v_call: TRBV18; clone_size: once; d_call: .; j_call: TRBJ1-2; cdr3_length: 12; cdr3_nt: TGTGCCAGCTCTCCAGAAAGAGAAGGCTACACCTTC; cdr3_aa: CASSPEREGYTF
v_call: TRBV5-1; clone_size: .; d_call: TRBD1; j_call: TRBJ1-1; cdr3_length: 14; cdr3_nt: TGCGCCAGCAGCTATACGACAGGGGGCACTGAAGCTTTCTTT; cdr3_aa: CASSYTTGGTEAFF
v_call: TRBV21-1; clone_size: .; d_call: .; j_call: TRBJ1-6; cdr3_length: 17; cdr3_nt: TGTGCCAGCAAAACCCCCGACAGCCCGTTCTATAATTCACCCCTCCACTTT; cdr3_aa: CASKTPDSPFYNSPLHF
v_call: TRBV7-2; clone_size: .; d_call: .; j_call: TRBJ1-2; cdr3_length: 12; cdr3_nt: TGTGCCAGCAGCTTCCGGGACACTCCCTACACCTTC; cdr3_aa: CASSFRDTPYTF
v_call: TRBV20-1; clone_size: .; d_call: .; j_call: TRBJ2-5; cdr3_length: 12; cdr3_nt: TGCAGTGCTAGTTCCGACAAAGAGACCCAGTACTTC; cdr3_aa: CSASSDKETQYF
v_call: TRBV5-6; clone_size: .; d_call: .; j_call: TRBJ2-7; cdr3_length: 13; cdr3_nt: TGTGCCAGCAGCCGTACCGGGACCTACGAGCAGTACTTC; cdr3_aa: CASSRTGTYEQYF
v_call: TRBV7-3; clone_size: .; d_call: TRBD1; j_call: TRBJ1-1; cdr3_length: 13; cdr3_nt: TGTGCCAGCAGCTCTACAGGGGTCACTGAAGCTTTCTTT; cdr3_aa: CASSSTGVTEAFF
v_call: TRBV24-1; clone_size: .; d_call: TRBD1; j_call: TRBJ1-2; cdr3_length: 14; cdr3_nt: TGTGCCACCAGTGACCCCGGGACAGGGGAAGGCTACACCTTC; cdr3_aa: CATSDPGTGEGYTF
v_call: TRBV4-1; clone_size: .; d_call: TRBD1; j_call: TRBJ1-2; cdr3_length: 16; cdr3_nt: TGCGCCAGCAGCCAAGTACCAGGGGGCGAAAACTATGGCTACACCTTC; cdr3_aa: CASSQVPGGENYGYTF
v_call: TRBV12-5; clone_size: .; d_call: .; j_call: TRBJ2-3; cdr3_length: 11; cdr3_nt: TGTGCTAGTGGTTCCGAGGATACGCAGTATTTT; cdr3_aa: CASGSEDTQYF
v_call: TRBV27; clone_size: .; d_call: .; j_call: TRBJ1-2; cdr3_length: 13; cdr3_nt: TGTGCCAGCAGTTTCAGGGGCCCTTATGGCTACACCTTC; cdr3_aa: CASSFRGPYGYTF
v_call: TRBV9; clone_size: medium-sized; d_call: .; j_call: TRBJ1-1; cdr3_length: 14; cdr3_nt: TGTGCCAGCAGCGTAGGTCACATGAACACTGAAGCTTTCTTT; cdr3_aa: CASSVGHMNTEAFF
v_call: TRBV11-2; clone_size: many; d_call: .; j_call: TRBJ2-7; cdr3_length: 13; cdr3_nt: TGTGCCAGCAGCCGCGGGACTTTCTACGAGCAGTACTTC; cdr3_aa: CASSRGTFYEQYF
v_call: TRBV7-9; clone_size: .; d_call: TRBD2; j_call: TRBJ2-2; cdr3_length: 17; cdr3_nt: TGTGCCAGCAGCTCGACGTGGACTAGCGAGGGAGGCGGGGAGCTGTTTTTT; cdr3_aa: CASSSTWTSEGGGELFF
v_call: TRBV27; clone_size: .; d_call: .; j_call: TRBJ1-1; cdr3_length: 13; cdr3_nt: TGTGCCAGCAGTTTATCCCCAGACACTGAAGCTTTCTTT; cdr3_aa: CASSLSPDTEAFF
v_call: TRBV5-1; clone_size: .; d_call: .; j_call: TRBJ1-1; cdr3_length: 14; cdr3_nt: TGCGCCAGCAGCTTGGGTGGCGGGAACACTGAAGCTTTCTTT; cdr3_aa: CASSLGGGNTEAFF
v_call: TRBV7-9; clone_size: .; d_call: .; j_call: TRBJ2-3; cdr3_length: 16; cdr3_nt: TGTGCCAGCAGCTCAACCAGATGGGGGCGCGGAGATACGCAGTATTTT; cdr3_aa: CASSSTRWGRGDTQYF
v_call: TRBV2; clone_size: .; d_call: TRBD1; j_call: TRBJ1-1; cdr3_length: 12; cdr3_nt: TGTGCCAGCATCATCTCCGGGACAGGGGCTTTCTTT; cdr3_aa: CASIISGTGAFF
v_call: TRBV5-6; clone_size: few; d_call: .; j_call: TRBJ1-3; cdr3_length: 14; cdr3_nt: TGTGCCAGCAGCAGAGGGGGCTCTGGAAACACCATATATTTT; cdr3_aa: CASSRGGSGNTIYF
v_call: TRBV27; clone_size: .; d_call: TRBD1; j_call: TRBJ2-2; cdr3_length: 16; cdr3_nt: TGTGCCAGCAGTGTCAACAGGGGAACGAACACCGGGGAGCTGTTTTTT; cdr3_aa: CASSVNRGTNTGELFF
v_call: TRBV5-4; clone_size: .; d_call: .; j_call: TRBJ2-5; cdr3_length: 14; cdr3_nt: TGTGCCAGCAGCTCCAGGGGCGGCCCCGAGACCCAGTACTTC; cdr3_aa: CASSSRGGPETQYF
v_call: TRBV6-6; clone_size: .; d_call: .; j_call: TRBJ1-2; cdr3_length: 16; cdr3_nt: TGTGCCAGCACCACCCTCCGGGAGGTCATGGGCTATGGCTACACCTTC; cdr3_aa: CASTTLREVMGYGYTF
v_call: TRBV28; clone_size: few; d_call: .; j_call: TRBJ1-2; cdr3_length: 13; cdr3_nt: TGTGCCAGCAGTCCAGGGGAAACCTATGGCTACACCTTC; cdr3_aa: CASSPGETYGYTF
v_call: TRBV5-3; clone_size: .; d_call: TRBD2; j_call: TRBJ2-1; cdr3_length: 18; cdr3_nt: TGTGCCAGAAGCCCGGGACTAGCGGGGGGCCCTCTTCACAATGAGCAGTTCTTC; cdr3_aa: CARSPGLAGGPLHNEQFF